This TCR beta chain is from a study of T cells in Graves' hyperthyroidism and ophthalmopathy. This CDR3 has 14 residues. Germline V gene data show CDR1 as SGDLS and CDR2 as YYNGEE. The ends were cut back, 0 bases at V and 6 bases at J, with 10 bases in the middle. Amplification of TCR beta CDR3 regions used RNA as the template. First-round RT-PCR of the TCR CDR3 relied on the HTBI primer set. MiXCR was run by TCRdb on the multiplex PCR reads, yielding one entry per CDR3 protein. The table includes around 690,000 distinct CDR3 sequences, around a sixth detected once. Diagnoses were made from clinical symptoms, serum measures (thyroxine and TRAb), thyroid ultrasound and orbital computed tomography. PBMCs were obtained from approximately 9.2 ml fresh peripheral blood.

The sample consisted of blood. This clonotype originated in a middle-aged man with Graves' hyperthyroidism. The chain combines TRBV9 with TRBJ2-1, with TRBD2 as a possible D gene (5 bases). Written as DNA, the CDR3 is TGTGCCAGCAGCGTAGATCCTAGCAGCAATGAGCAGTTCTTC. It yields the protein CASSVDPSSNEQFF.